A single sample is the source of the 4 T cell receptor beta chains below, sequenced in a study of blood T cell repertoires in COVID-19. Libraries were prepared by immunoSEQ multiplex PCR; TCRdb keeps only in-frame clonotypes and omits some of them. The sample has around 98,000 clones; approximately 80% are singletons. Sequenced sample: peripheral blood. The origin of the receptors is a man in his 70s with active or convalescent COVID-19.

CDR3 nucleotide sequence: TGCGCCAGCAGCTTGGTAGGGGACAGGTACAATGAGCAGTTCTTC. As protein: CASSLVGDRYNEQFF. The V and J genes are TRBV5-1 and TRBJ2-1; 8 bases fit TRBD1. The V gene end was trimmed by 0 bases and the J gene end by 4 bases; junction bases not matched to a gene: 3. Germline assignment: CDR1 SGHRS and CDR2 YFSETQ. CDR3 length: 15 residues.

This chain connects TRBV5-1 to TRBJ2-3, with a weak D call TRBD2 (6 bases). V gave up 7 bases and J gave up 1 base, with 10 bases separating them. This CDR3 has 13 amino acids. In germline, CDR1 is SGHRS, CDR2 YFSETQ. The CDR3: CASGSSGTDTQYF. The CDR3 bases are TGCGCCAGCGGTTCTAGCGGCACAGATACGCAGTATTTT.

This chain joins TRBV7-2 and TRBJ2-5; TRBD2 matches at 9 bases. The CDR3 length is 16 residues. J lost 6 bases, V lost 1 base, and 9 bases had no gene match. Germline loops: CDR1 SGHTA, CDR2 FQGNSA. CDR3 protein: CASSLVSAGGQKTQYF. The CDR3 DNA reads as TGTGCCAGCAGCTTAGTATCGGCGGGGGGGCAGAAGACCCAGTACTTC.

The V and J genes are TRBV9 and TRBJ2-3; possibly TRBD2 for D (7 bases). Germline CDR1 reads SGDLS; CDR2 reads YYNGEE. Trimming shortened V by 3 bases and J by 0 bases, and 17 bases separated the two germline ends. This CDR3 has 17 residues. This chain's CDR3 is CASSEGDYSASTDTQYF. DNA of the CDR3: TGTGCCAGCAGCGAGGGGGACTACAGTGCTAGCACAGATACGCAGTATTTT.